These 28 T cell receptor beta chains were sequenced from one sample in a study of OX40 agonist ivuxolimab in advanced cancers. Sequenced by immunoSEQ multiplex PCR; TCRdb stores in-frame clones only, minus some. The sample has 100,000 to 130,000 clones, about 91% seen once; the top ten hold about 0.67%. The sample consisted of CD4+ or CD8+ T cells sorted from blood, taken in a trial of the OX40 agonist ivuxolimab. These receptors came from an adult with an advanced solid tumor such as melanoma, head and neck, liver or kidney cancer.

CDR3 protein: CAWRVTDPRGRAGELFF. CDR3 bases: TGTGCCTGGAGGGTAACCGACCCACGGGGGAGGGCCGGGGAGCTGTTTTTT. The chain couples TRBV30 to TRBJ2-2, with 7 bases aligning to TRBD2. Germline V CDR1 and CDR2: GTSNPN, SVGIG (reference sequence). This CDR3 spans 17 amino acids. Germline trimming cut 3 bases from V and 6 bases from J; bases unmatched to any gene: 16.

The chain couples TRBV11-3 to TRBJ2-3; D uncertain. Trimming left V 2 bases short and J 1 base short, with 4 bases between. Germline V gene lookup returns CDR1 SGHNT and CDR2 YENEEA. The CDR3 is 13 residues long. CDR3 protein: CASSLTGTDTQYF. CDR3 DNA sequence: TGTGCCAGCAGCTTAACAGGCACAGATACGCAGTATTTT.

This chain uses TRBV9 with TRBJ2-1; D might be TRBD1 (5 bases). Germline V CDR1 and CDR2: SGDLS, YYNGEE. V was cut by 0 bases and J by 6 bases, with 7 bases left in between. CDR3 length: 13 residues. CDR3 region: CASSVVGANEQFF. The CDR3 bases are TGTGCCAGCAGCGTAGTAGGGGCCAATGAGCAGTTCTTC.

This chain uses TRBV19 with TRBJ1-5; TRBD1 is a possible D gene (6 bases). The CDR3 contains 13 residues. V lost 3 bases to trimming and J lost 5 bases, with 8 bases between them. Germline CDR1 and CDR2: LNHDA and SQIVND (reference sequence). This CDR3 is CASSMDSYQPQHF. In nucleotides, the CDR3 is TGTGCCAGTAGTATGGACAGTTATCAGCCCCAGCATTTT.

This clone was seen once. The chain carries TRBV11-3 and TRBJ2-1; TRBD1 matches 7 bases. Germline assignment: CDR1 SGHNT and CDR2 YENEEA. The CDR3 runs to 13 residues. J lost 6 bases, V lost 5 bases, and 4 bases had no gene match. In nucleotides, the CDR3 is TGTGCCAGCAGCGCTGACAGGGCCAATGAGCAGTTCTTC. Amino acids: CASSADRANEQFF.

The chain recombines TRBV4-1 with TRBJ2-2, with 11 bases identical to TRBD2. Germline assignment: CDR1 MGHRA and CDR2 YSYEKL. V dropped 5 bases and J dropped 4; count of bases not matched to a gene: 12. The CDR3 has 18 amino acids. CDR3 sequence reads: CASSKGLAASRGTGELFF. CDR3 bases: TGCGCCAGCAGCAAGGGACTAGCGGCGTCTCGTGGCACCGGGGAGCTGTTTTTT.

CDR3 in amino acids: CASSFGEGWNTEAFF. CDR3 bases: TGTGCCAGCAGCTTTGGAGAGGGCTGGAACACTGAAGCTTTCTTT. V and J are TRBV13 and TRBJ1-1, with D uncertain. CDR3 length: 15 residues. From germline, CDR1 is PRHDT and CDR2 FYEKMQ (reference sequence). Trimming took off 3 bases at V and 1 base at J, with 12 bases between the two ends.

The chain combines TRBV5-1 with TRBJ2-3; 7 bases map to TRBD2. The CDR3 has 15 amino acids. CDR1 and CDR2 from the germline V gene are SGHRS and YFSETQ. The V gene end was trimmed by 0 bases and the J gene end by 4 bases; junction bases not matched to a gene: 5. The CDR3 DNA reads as TGCGCCAGCAGCTTGGATGGACTAGGGGCAGATACGCAGTATTTT. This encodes CASSLDGLGADTQYF. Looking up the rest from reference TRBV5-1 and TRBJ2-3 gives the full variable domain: KAGVTQTPRYLIKTRGQQVTLSCSPISGHRSVSWYQQTPGQGLQFLFEYFSETQRNKGNFPGRFSGRQFSNSRSEMNVSTLELGDSALYLCASSLDGLGADTQYFGPGTRLTVL.

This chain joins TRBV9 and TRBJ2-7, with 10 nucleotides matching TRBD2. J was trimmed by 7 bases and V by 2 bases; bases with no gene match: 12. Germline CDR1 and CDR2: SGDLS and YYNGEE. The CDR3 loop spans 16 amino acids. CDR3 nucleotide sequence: TGTGCCAGCAGCGTGTCGTGGCTAGCGGGAGAGGTTGAGCAGTACTTC. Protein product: CASSVSWLAGEVEQYF.

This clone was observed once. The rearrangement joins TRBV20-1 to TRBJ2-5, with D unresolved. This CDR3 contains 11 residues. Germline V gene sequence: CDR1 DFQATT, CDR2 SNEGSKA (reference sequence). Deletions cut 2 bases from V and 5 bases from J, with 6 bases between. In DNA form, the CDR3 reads TGCAGTGCTAGAACTGGGGAGACCCAGTACTTC. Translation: CSARTGETQYF.

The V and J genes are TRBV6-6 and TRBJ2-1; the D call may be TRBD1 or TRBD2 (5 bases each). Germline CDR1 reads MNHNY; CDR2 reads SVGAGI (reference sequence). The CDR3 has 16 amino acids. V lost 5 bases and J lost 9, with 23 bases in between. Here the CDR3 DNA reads TGTGCCAGCAGTCACGGGAACCGGGACCAGTTCCCTGAGCAGTTCTTC. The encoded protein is CASSHGNRDQFPEQFF.

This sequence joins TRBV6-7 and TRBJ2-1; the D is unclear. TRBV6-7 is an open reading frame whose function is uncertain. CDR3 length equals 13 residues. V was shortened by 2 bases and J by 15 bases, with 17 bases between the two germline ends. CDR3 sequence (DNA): TGTGCCAGCAGTTACCCCCCCGAGACGGTCCGGTTCTTC. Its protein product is CASSYPPETVRFF.

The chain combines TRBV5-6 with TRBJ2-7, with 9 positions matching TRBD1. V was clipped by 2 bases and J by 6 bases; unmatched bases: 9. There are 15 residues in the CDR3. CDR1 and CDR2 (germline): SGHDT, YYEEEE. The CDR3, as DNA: TGTGCCAGCAGCTTCCGACAGGGGGAATTTCTCGAGCAGTACTTC. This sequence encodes CASSFRQGEFLEQYF. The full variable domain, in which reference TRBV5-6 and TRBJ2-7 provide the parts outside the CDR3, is DAGVTQSPTHLIKTRGQQVTLRCSPKSGHDTVSWYQQALGQGPQFIFQYYEEEERQRGNFPDRFSGHQFPNYSSELNVNALLLGDSALYLCASSFRQGEFLEQYFGPGTRLTVT.

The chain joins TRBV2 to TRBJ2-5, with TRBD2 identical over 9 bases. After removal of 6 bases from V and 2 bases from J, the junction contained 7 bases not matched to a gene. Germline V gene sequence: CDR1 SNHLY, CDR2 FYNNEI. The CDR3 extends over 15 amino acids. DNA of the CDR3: TGTGCCAGCAGATCTAGCGGGGCCTTTCAAGAGACCCAGTACTTC. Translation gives CASRSSGAFQETQYF.

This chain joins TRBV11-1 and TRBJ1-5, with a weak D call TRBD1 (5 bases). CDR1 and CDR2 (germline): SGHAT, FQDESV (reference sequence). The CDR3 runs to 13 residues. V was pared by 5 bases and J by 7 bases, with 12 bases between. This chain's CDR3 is CASSPGTNQPQHF. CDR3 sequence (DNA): TGTGCCAGCAGCCCGGGGACCAACCAGCCCCAGCATTTT.

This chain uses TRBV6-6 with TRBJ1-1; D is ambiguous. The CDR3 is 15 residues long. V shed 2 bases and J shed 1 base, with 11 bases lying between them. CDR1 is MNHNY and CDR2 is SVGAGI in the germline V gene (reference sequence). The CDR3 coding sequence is TGTGCCAGCAGTTACACCAGGCTGGCGAACACTGAAGCTTTCTTT. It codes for CASSYTRLANTEAFF.

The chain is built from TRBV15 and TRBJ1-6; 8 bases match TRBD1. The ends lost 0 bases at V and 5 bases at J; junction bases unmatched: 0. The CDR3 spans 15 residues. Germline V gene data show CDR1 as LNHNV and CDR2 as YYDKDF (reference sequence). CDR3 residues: CATSREDRDNSPLHF. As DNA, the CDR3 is TGTGCCACCAGCAGAGAGGACAGGGATAATTCACCCCTCCACTTT.

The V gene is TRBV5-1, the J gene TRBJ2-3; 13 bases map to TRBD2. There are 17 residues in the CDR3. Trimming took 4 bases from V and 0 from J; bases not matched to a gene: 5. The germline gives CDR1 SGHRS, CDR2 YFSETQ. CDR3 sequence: CASSEGLAGTSTDTQYF. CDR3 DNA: TGCGCCAGCAGCGAGGGACTAGCGGGGACTAGCACAGATACGCAGTATTTT.

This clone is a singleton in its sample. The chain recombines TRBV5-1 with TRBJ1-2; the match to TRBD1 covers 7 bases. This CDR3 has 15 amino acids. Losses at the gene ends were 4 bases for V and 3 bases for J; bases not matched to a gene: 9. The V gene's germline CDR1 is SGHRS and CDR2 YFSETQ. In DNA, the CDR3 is TGCGCCAGCAGCCCTCACAGGGGTTCCGACTATGGCTACACCTTC. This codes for CASSPHRGSDYGYTF. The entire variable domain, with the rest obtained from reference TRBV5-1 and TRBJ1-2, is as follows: KAGVTQTPRYLIKTRGQQVTLSCSPISGHRSVSWYQQTPGQGLQFLFEYFSETQRNKGNFPGRFSGRQFSNSRSEMNVSTLELGDSALYLCASSPHRGSDYGYTFGSGTRLTVV.

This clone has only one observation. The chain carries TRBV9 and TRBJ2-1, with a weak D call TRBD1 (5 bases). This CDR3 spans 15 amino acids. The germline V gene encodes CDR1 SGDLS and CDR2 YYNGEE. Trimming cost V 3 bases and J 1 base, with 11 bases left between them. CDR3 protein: CASSAQQESYNEQFF. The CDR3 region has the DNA TGTGCCAGCAGCGCCCAACAGGAATCCTACAATGAGCAGTTCTTC. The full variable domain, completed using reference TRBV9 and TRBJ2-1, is DSGVTQTPKHLITATGQRVTLRCSPRSGDLSVYWYQQSLDQGLQFLIQYYNGEERAKGNILERFSAQQFPDLHSELNLSSLELGDSALYFCASSAQQESYNEQFFGPGTRLTVL.

CDR3 residues: CASSQDPSAYEQYF. The CDR3 bases are TGCGCCAGCAGCCAAGATCCGAGTGCGTACGAGCAGTACTTC. The chain combines TRBV4-1 with TRBJ2-7; unclear D gene. V lost 0 bases and J lost 4, with 10 bases in between. Germline loops: CDR1 MGHRA, CDR2 YSYEKL. This CDR3 has 14 amino acids.

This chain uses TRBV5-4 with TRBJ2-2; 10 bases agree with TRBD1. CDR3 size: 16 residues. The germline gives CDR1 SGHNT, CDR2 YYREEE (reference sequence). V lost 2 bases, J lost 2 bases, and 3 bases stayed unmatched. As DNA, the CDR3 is TGTGCCAGCAGCTTCGGGACAGGGGTTAACACCGGGGAGCTGTTTTTT. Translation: CASSFGTGVNTGELFF.

Here the CDR3 reads CASSPRDSQETQYF. DNA of the CDR3: TGTGCCAGCTCACCACGTGACAGCCAAGAGACCCAGTACTTC. The chain has TRBV18 and TRBJ2-5, with TRBD1 as a possible D gene (5 bases). The germline V gene has CDR1 KGHSH and CDR2 LQKENI. This CDR3 contains 14 residues. V was clipped by 1 base and J by 1 base, with 7 bases between them.

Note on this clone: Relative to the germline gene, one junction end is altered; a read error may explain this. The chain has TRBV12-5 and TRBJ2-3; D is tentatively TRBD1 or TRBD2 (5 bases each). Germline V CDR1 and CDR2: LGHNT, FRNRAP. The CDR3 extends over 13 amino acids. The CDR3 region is CASGRDRTDTQYF. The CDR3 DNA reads TGTGCTAGTGGTCGGGACCGCACCGATACGCAGTATTTT. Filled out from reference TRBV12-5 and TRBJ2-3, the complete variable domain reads DARVTQTPRHKVTEMGQEVTMRCQPILGHNTVFWYRQTMMQGLELLAYFRNRAPLDDSGMPKDRFSAEMPDATLATLKIQPSEPRDSAVYFCASGRDRTDTQYFGPGTRLTVL.

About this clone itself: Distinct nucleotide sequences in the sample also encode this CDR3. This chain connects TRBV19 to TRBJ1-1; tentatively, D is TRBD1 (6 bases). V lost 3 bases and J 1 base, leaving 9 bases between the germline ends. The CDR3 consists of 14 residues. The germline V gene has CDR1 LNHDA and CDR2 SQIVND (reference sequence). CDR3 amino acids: CASSIGQTNTEAFF. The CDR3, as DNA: TGTGCCAGTAGTATTGGACAGACGAACACTGAAGCTTTCTTT.

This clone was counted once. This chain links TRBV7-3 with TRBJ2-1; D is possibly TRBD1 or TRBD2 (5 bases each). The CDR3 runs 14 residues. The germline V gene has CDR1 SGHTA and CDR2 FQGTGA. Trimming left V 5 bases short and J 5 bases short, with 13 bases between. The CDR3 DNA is TGTGCCAGCAGCGCCGGGACCTGGGACAATGAGCAGTTCTTC. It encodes CASSAGTWDNEQFF.

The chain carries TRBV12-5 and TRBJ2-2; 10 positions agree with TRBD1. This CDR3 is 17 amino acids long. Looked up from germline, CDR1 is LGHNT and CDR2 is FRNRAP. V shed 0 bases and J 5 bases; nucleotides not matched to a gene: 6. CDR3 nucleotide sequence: TGTGCTAGTGGTTTGGTACATGGGACAGGGGAGACCGGGGAGCTGTTTTTT. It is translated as CASGLVHGTGETGELFF.

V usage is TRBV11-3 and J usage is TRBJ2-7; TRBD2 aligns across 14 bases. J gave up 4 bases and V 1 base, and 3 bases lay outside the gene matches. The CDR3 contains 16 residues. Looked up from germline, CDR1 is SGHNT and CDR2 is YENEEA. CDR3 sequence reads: CASSLAGTSGSYEQYF. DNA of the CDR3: TGTGCCAGCAGCTTAGCGGGGACTAGCGGGAGTTACGAGCAGTACTTC.